The 18 T cell receptor beta chains below all came from one sample that was sequenced in a study of regulatory T cells in long-lasting Graves disease (dated by TCRdb to about 2021). Library prep was done by multiplex PCR. Sequencing was performed on an Illumina HiSeq 4000. CDR3 regions were amplified by Arm-PCR with iRepertoire HTBI primers to construct TCR beta libraries. TCRdb redid the processing of the public reads, applying fastp at Q25 and MiXCR, and retained in-frame beta chains. Every CDR3 protein is listed once, alongside the most common genes and DNA of its rows. The sample profile shows approximately 250,000 distinct CDR3 sequences; about a sixth of them were found once. The top ten clones comprise over 20% of the sample. The time point label for this specimen denotes: newly diagnosed GD, antithyroid drugs for less than 3 months. For both TCR sequencing and RNA sequencing, RNA was extracted from PBMCs in TRIzol.

The sequenced sample was peripheral blood mononuclear cells (PBMCs), obtained at new diagnosis, from a patient treated with antithyroid drugs. Every receptor here comes from a female donor with Graves disease.

Many counts were recorded for this clonotype. The V gene is TRBV29-1, the J gene TRBJ1-2; D not resolved. CDR1 and CDR2 (germline): SQVTM, ANQGSEA. This CDR3 has 13 residues. Trimming cost V 4 bases and J 0 bases, with 9 bases left between them. The CDR3 region is CSVVDSANYGYTF. CDR3 bases: TGCAGCGTTGTCGATTCTGCTAACTATGGCTACACCTTC. Together with reference TRBV29-1 and TRBJ1-2, the CDR3 gives the full variable domain: SAVISQKPSRDICQRGTSLTIQCQVDSQVTMMFWYRQQPGQSLTLIATANQGSEATYESGFVIDKFPISRPNLTFSTLTVSNMSPEDSSIYLCSVVDSANYGYTFGSGTRLTVV.

This clonotype was observed at least ten times. The J gene is TRBJ1-5, the V gene TRBV12-3 or TRBV12-4; 10 bases agree with TRBD1. Losses at the gene ends were 6 bases for V and 9 bases for J; bases not matched to a gene: 5. This CDR3 has 13 residues. The CDR3 DNA reads as TGTGCCAGCAGCTTGGGACAGGGGCCGCCCCAGCATTTT. Translating it yields CASSLGQGPPQHF.

This chain joins TRBV18 and TRBJ2-5; 10 bases match TRBD2. Germline assignment: CDR1 KGHSH and CDR2 LQKENI. The V and J ends lost 0 bases and 4 bases, in that order; junction bases with no gene match: 2. CDR3 length: 15 amino acids. CDR3 in DNA: TGTGCCAGCTCACCACCGTTAGCGGGAGGAGAGACCCAGTACTTC. This gives the protein CASSPPLAGGETQYF.

In the case of this clonotype: A much larger clone lies a single base off, so this may be a read error. The chain joins TRBV28 to TRBJ2-1; D gene unclear. The V gene's germline CDR1 is MDHEN and CDR2 SYDVKM. The CDR3 length is 13 residues. DNA for the CDR3: TGTGCCAGCAGTTTATCCCGACGGAATGGGCAGTTCTTC. Protein product: CASSLSRRNGQFF.

In its sample, this clonotype was seen once. The gene calls are TRBV15 and TRBJ1-4, with D perhaps matching TRBD1 (5 bases). The CDR3 totals 14 residues. The germline gives CDR1 LNHNV, CDR2 YYDKDF (reference sequence). Deletions cut 8 bases from V and 3 bases from J, with 13 bases between. Written as DNA, the CDR3 is TGTGCCACCGGGGCAGGGCAGCCTAATGAAAAACTGTTTTTT. Translation gives CATGAGQPNEKLFF.

This clonotype was picked up many times. V gene TRBV20-1 combines with J gene TRBJ2-5, with TRBD2 as a possible D gene (5 bases). Germline CDR1 is DFQATT and CDR2 is SNEGSKA (reference sequence). The V gene lost 3 bases and the J gene lost 5 bases, with 10 bases spanning the gap. This CDR3 has 12 amino acids. The CDR3: CSASPREETQYF. DNA of the CDR3: TGCAGTGCTAGCCCAAGGGAGGAGACCCAGTACTTC.

At least ten counts were recorded for this clonotype. The V gene is TRBV20-1, the J gene TRBJ1-3, with D possibly TRBD1 on 6 matching bases. The CDR3 is 20 amino acids. Deletions cut 1 base from V and 0 bases from J, with 25 bases between. Germline V lookup: CDR1 DFQATT, CDR2 SNEGSKA (reference sequence). For the CDR3, the DNA is TGCAGTGCTAGAGGAAGATCGCAGGGGACTACCCACTCCTCTGGAAACACCATATATTTT. This gives the protein CSARGRSQGTTHSSGNTIYF.

In this sample, this clonotype turned up many times. V gene TRBV29-1 combines with J gene TRBJ2-3; D tentatively reads TRBD1 or TRBD2 (6 bases each). Germline values: CDR1 SQVTM, CDR2 ANQGSEA. The CDR3 has 16 amino acids. V lost 7 bases to trimming and J lost 4 bases, with 24 bases between them. This chain's CDR3 is CSARRGVGALADTQYF. CDR3 DNA: TGCAGCGCCCGAAGGGGGGTCGGGGCTCTCGCAGATACGCAGTATTTT.

There are many counts of this clonotype. The V call is TRBV20-1, the J call TRBJ2-7, with D perhaps being TRBD1 or TRBD2 (6 bases each). The length of the CDR3 is 12 residues. V dropped 6 bases and J dropped 1 base, with 10 bases sitting between them. CDR1 DFQATT and CDR2 SNEGSKA come from the germline V gene (reference sequence). CDR3 sequence (DNA): TGCAGTGCGACTAGGGGGTCCTACGAGCAGTACTTC. It is translated as CSATRGSYEQYF.

This clonotype was seen at least ten times. The CDR3 is CASSPLEDGTYEQYF. CDR3 nucleotides: TGTGCCAGCAGCCCTCTTGAGGACGGCACCTACGAGCAGTACTTC. The rearrangement links TRBV7-8 to TRBJ2-7; D is unclear. CDR3 length: 15 amino acids. Germline V gives CDR1 SGHVS, CDR2 FQNEAQ. Trimming pared 5 bases from V and 2 bases from J, leaving 16 bases between.

Ten or more counts support this clonotype. This chain joins TRBV29-1 and TRBJ1-1; no definite D call. The CDR3 runs 13 residues. Looked up from germline, CDR1 is SQVTM and CDR2 is ANQGSEA. Between the trimmed V and J ends, which lost 7 bases and 1 base, there was a span of 13 bases. CDR3 residues: CSGRNSGNTEAFF. The CDR3, as DNA: TGCAGCGGACGAAACTCAGGGAACACTGAAGCTTTCTTT.

There are many counts of this clonotype. This chain uses TRBV12-3 or TRBV12-4 with TRBJ1-2; 9 bases agree with TRBD1. Losses at the gene ends were 7 bases for V and 7 bases for J; bases not matched to a gene: 10. CDR3 length: 14 residues. The CDR3 nucleotides are TGTGCCAGCACCACAGGGGGCTCGGGTTCTGGCTACACCTTC. Translated, it gives CASTTGGSGSGYTF.

In its sample, this clonotype was seen many times. The CDR3, as DNA: TGTGCCAGTAGTATGAGGGGCGGGGCATACAATGAGCAGTTCTTC. Residues: CASSMRGGAYNEQFF. The J gene is TRBJ2-1, the V gene TRBV19; maybe TRBD2 (6 bases). This CDR3 is 15 amino acids long. Looked up from germline, CDR1 is LNHDA and CDR2 is SQIVND (reference sequence). V was shortened by 3 bases and J by 4 bases, with 13 bases between the two germline ends.

This clonotype has ten or more counts. The chain has TRBV2 and TRBJ2-1, with a tentative D call TRBD2 (6 bases). CDR3 length equals 15 residues. V lost 11 bases and J lost 0, with 17 bases in between. The V gene's germline CDR1 is SNHLY and CDR2 FYNNEI. The CDR3 DNA follows: TGTGCCCTCCCTATAGCGGAGGACTCCTACAATGAGCAGTTCTTC. Its translation: CALPIAEDSYNEQFF.

The chain couples TRBV12-3 or TRBV12-4 to TRBJ1-6; no definite D call. Trimming pared 8 bases from V and 10 bases from J, leaving 18 bases between. The CDR3 spans 14 residues. CDR3 nucleotides: TGTGCCAGCGGTAAGGGAGAACGAGGGTCACCCCTCCACTTT. Translation: CASGKGERGSPLHF.

The sample holds many counts of this clonotype. This sequence joins TRBV2 and TRBJ2-2, with 12 bases matching TRBD2. The CDR3 contains 16 residues. Per germline, CDR1 SNHLY and CDR2 FYNNEI. J gave up 8 bases and V 3 bases, and 7 bases lay outside the gene matches. CDR3 amino acids: CASSDRTSGKSGELFF. The CDR3 DNA reads as TGTGCCAGCAGTGACAGGACTAGCGGGAAATCTGGGGAGCTGTTTTTT.

This chain links TRBV6-1 with TRBJ1-2; D not resolved. V was pared by 6 bases and J by 8 bases, with 19 bases between. This CDR3 contains 14 residues. From germline, CDR1 is MNHNS and CDR2 SASEGT. CDR3 nucleotide sequence: TGTGCCAGCAGAGACCTCCCCGGTCTACTGGGCTACACCTTC. Protein sequence: CASRDLPGLLGYTF.

This clonotype occurred many times. CDR3: CSVGGSKQDEQFF. CDR3 nucleotide sequence: TGCAGCGTTGGAGGTTCCAAGCAGGATGAGCAGTTCTTC. The V and J genes are TRBV29-1 and TRBJ2-1; D gene unclear. Per the germline V gene, CDR1 is SQVTM and CDR2 is ANQGSEA. The CDR3 totals 13 residues. Trimming shortened V by 4 bases and J by 8 bases, and 15 bases separated the two germline ends.